Below are 17 T cell receptor beta chains sequenced from a single sample in a study of cytotoxic CD8 clonotypes in ibrutinib-treated CLL (dated by TCRdb to about 2021). The time point label, read with the paper, signifies: 20 to 25 months on ibrutinib. The library was built by means of the immunoSEQ multiplex PCR assay. The table was pulled from immuneACCESS by TCRdb, which kept in-frame rearrangements only. Such tables lose some clones; where checked, under half of the loss comes from unresolved V genes, and the rest has no known cause. Recorded for this sample are 45,000 or so clones; about 57% of them occurred a single time. Of the sample, 25% to 30% falls within the top ten clones. Source: PBMCs, taken after 24 months of ibrutinib treatment. These receptors were obtained from a human donor with chronic lymphocytic leukemia.

The rearrangement links TRBV19 to TRBJ1-2; D remains ambiguous. The length of the CDR3 is 15 residues. V was shortened by 6 bases and J by 0 bases, with 14 bases between the two germline ends. Looked up from germline, CDR1 is LNHDA and CDR2 is SQIVND (reference sequence). This CDR3 reads CASSHGRGANYGYTF. The CDR3 bases are TGTGCCAGTAGCCATGGACGGGGAGCTAACTATGGCTACACCTTC.

This sequence joins TRBV5-1 and TRBJ1-6; 7 nucleotides agree with TRBD1. The CDR3 has 16 amino acids. Germline CDR1 reads SGHRS; CDR2 reads YFSETQ. Trimming cost V 1 base and J 4 bases; bases outside gene matches: 5. Written as DNA, the CDR3 is TGCGCCAGCAGCTTGTTTCCAGGGGGGTATAATTCACCCCTCCACTTT. It yields the protein CASSLFPGGYNSPLHF.

This clone was seen only a few times. The rearrangement joins TRBV29-1 to TRBJ2-7, with D possibly matching TRBD1 (6 bases). Germline V gene data show CDR1 as SQVTM and CDR2 as ANQGSEA. CDR3 length: 12 residues. Trimming cost V 4 bases and J 0 bases, with 7 bases left between them. The CDR3 DNA reads as TGCAGCGTTGGCAGGGGCTCCTACGAGCAGTACTTC. This encodes CSVGRGSYEQYF.

This clone came up once. The chain recombines TRBV15 with TRBJ2-5, with TRBD2 matching 9 bases. Germline-derived CDR1 and CDR2 are LNHNV and YYDKDF (reference sequence). The CDR3 has 17 amino acids. Trimming cost V 0 bases and J 5 bases; bases outside gene matches: 10. The CDR3: CATSREPSGIAGETQYF. Here the CDR3 DNA reads TGTGCCACCAGCAGAGAACCTAGCGGGATCGCCGGGGAGACCCAGTACTTC.

Here the CDR3 reads CASMRDSNYGYTF. The CDR3 nucleotides are TGTGCCAGCATGAGAGACAGCAACTATGGCTACACCTTC. The V gene is TRBV6-5, the J gene TRBJ1-2, with D possibly matching TRBD1 (5 bases). Germline CDR1 is MNHEY and CDR2 is SVGAGI. The V gene lost 7 bases and the J gene lost 2 bases, with 11 bases spanning the gap. CDR3 length: 13 residues.

This clone was seen at least ten times. V and J are TRBV23-1 and TRBJ2-1, with D possibly TRBD2 on 6 matching bases. TRBV23-1 has ORF status, its function being uncertain. The CDR3 runs 13 residues. V lost 5 bases to trimming and J lost 7 bases, with 12 bases between them. CDR3 in amino acids: CASSSLGRNEQFF. In DNA, the CDR3 is TGCGCCAGCAGTAGCCTGGGGAGGAATGAGCAGTTCTTC.

The chain is built from TRBV2 and TRBJ2-2, with 16 bases aligning to TRBD2. Trimming took 4 bases from V and 6 from J; bases not matched to a gene: 5. The CDR3 contains 17 residues. CDR1 and CDR2 (germline): SNHLY, FYNNEI. The CDR3 reads CASSAGLAGGQSGELFF. CDR3 bases: TGTGCCAGCAGTGCGGGACTAGCGGGGGGGCAATCCGGGGAGCTGTTTTTT.

Here the CDR3 DNA reads TGTGCCAGCAGCCCTAATCTCAGGACGCAGTATTTT. Translation: CASSPNLRTQYF. The chain is built from TRBV28 and TRBJ2-3; no clear D. V shed 6 bases and J shed 9 bases, with 13 bases lying between them. CDR1 and CDR2 from the germline V gene are MDHEN and SYDVKM. The CDR3 has 12 residues.

This clone was seen ten or more times. The chain employs TRBV7-7 and TRBJ2-7; TRBD1 might be the D (6 bases). Trimming took off 4 bases at V and 3 bases at J, with 10 bases between the two ends. The CDR3 length is 13 residues. Germline CDR1 reads SSHAT; CDR2 reads FNYEAQ (reference sequence). CDR3 protein: CASSSQQGYEQYF. For the CDR3, the DNA is TGTGCCAGCAGCTCACAACAGGGCTACGAGCAGTACTTC.

This rearrangement joins TRBV11-1 to TRBJ2-2, with a tentative D call TRBD1 (5 bases). The ends were cut back, 2 bases at V and 6 bases at J, with 13 bases in the middle. The CDR3 extends over 15 amino acids. In germline, CDR1 is SGHAT, CDR2 FQDESV (reference sequence). The CDR3, as DNA: TGTGCCAGCAGCTTATTTACCCTAGGGGCCGGGGAGCTGTTTTTT. It is translated as CASSLFTLGAGELFF. The whole variable domain, filled in from reference TRBV11-1 and TRBJ2-2, reads EAEVAQSPRYKITEKSQAVAFWCDPISGHATLYWYRQILGQGPELLVQFQDESVVDDSQLPKDRFSAERLKGVDSTLKIQPAELGDSAMYLCASSLFTLGAGELFFGEGSRLTVL.

The V call is TRBV9, the J call TRBJ2-7; TRBD1 aligns across 8 bases. Germline V gene lookup returns CDR1 SGDLS and CDR2 YYNGEE. J gave up 8 bases and V 3 bases, and 4 bases lay outside the gene matches. The CDR3 sequence is 12 residues long. The CDR3 DNA sequence: TGTGCCAGCAGCGCTCCAGGGGGCCAGCAGTACTTC. It codes for CASSAPGGQQYF.

The V call is TRBV5-6, the J call TRBJ2-1; TRBD1 agrees at 7 bases. Germline V gene lookup returns CDR1 SGHDT and CDR2 YYEEEE. This CDR3 comprises 14 residues. V was clipped by 7 bases and J by 3 bases; unmatched bases: 7. CDR3 DNA: TGTGCCAGCCACGAGGACAGGTACTACAATGAGCAGTTCTTC. It yields the protein CASHEDRYYNEQFF.

DNA for the CDR3: TGCGCCAGCAGCCAAGACGACAGGGATGTCTCTGGAAACACCATATATTTT. Protein sequence: CASSQDDRDVSGNTIYF. V and J are TRBV4-1 and TRBJ1-3; TRBD1 matches at 7 bases. Trimming removed 0 bases from V and 0 bases from J; junction bases left unmatched: 5. This CDR3 region has 17 residues. Germline loops: CDR1 MGHRA, CDR2 YSYEKL.

This clone was picked up one time. The same CDR3 can be traced to other DNA sequences in this sample. The V call is TRBV29-1, the J call TRBJ2-2, with 7 bases fitting TRBD1. Germline V gene data show CDR1 as SQVTM and CDR2 as ANQGSEA. The CDR3 contains 14 residues. Germline trimming cut 4 bases from V and 1 base from J; bases unmatched to any gene: 3. The CDR3 DNA reads as TGCAGCGTTGGACGGACAGGGAACACCGGGGAGCTGTTTTTT. Amino acids: CSVGRTGNTGELFF.

The CDR3 DNA follows: TGTGCCATCAGTCGCGGACAGGAGAGTTACACTGAAGCTTTCTTT. Translated, it gives CAISRGQESYTEAFF. The V gene is TRBV10-3, the J gene TRBJ1-1; the match to TRBD1 covers 7 bases. The CDR3 runs to 15 residues. Trimming took 5 bases from V and 3 from J; bases not matched to a gene: 9. From germline, CDR1 is ENHRY and CDR2 SYGVKD.

The CDR3 bases are TGTGCCAGCAGTTACTCGTGGGACAAACCGAACTATGGCTACACCTTC. Protein: CASSYSWDKPNYGYTF. V usage is TRBV6-5 and J usage is TRBJ1-2, with D maybe TRBD1 (6 bases). This CDR3 contains 16 residues. V was pared by 0 bases and J by 2 bases, with 13 bases between. CDR1 MNHEY and CDR2 SVGAGI come from the germline V gene.

CDR3 sequence (DNA): TGCAGTGCCAAGGGGCCCCTGGGAGCTTTCTTT. Protein sequence: CSAKGPLGAFF. This chain uses TRBV20-1 with TRBJ1-1, with D perhaps matching TRBD1 (5 bases). Per germline, CDR1 DFQATT and CDR2 SNEGSKA (reference sequence). Trimming pared 6 bases from V and 10 bases from J, leaving 15 bases between. This CDR3 has 11 residues.